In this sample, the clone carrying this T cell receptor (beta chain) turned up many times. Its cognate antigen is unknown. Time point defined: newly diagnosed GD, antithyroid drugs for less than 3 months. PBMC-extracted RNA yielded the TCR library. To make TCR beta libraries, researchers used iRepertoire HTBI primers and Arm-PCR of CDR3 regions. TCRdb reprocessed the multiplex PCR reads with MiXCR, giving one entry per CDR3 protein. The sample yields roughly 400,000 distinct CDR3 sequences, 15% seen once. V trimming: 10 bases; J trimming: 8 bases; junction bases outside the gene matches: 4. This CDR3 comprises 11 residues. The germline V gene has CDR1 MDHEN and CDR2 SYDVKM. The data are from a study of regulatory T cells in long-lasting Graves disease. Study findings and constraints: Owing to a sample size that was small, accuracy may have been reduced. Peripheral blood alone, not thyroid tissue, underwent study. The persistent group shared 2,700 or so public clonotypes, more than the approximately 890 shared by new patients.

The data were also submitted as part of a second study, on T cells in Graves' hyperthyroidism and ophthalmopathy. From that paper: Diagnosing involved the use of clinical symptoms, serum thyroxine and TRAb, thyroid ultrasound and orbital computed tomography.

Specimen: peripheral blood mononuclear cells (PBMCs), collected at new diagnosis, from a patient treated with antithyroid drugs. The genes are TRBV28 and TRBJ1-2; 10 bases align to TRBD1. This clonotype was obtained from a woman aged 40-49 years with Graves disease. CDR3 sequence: CAIGTGEGYTF. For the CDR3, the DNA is TGTGCCATCGGGACAGGGGAAGGCTACACCTTC.